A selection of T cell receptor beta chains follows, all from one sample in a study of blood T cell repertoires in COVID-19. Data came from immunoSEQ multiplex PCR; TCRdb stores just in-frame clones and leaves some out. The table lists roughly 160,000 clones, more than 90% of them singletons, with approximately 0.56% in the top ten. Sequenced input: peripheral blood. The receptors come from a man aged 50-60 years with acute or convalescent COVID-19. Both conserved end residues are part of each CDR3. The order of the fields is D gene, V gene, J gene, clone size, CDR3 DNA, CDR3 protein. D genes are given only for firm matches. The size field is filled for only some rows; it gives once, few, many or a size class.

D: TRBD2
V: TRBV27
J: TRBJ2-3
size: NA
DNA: TGTGCCAGCAGGGCGGGAGGGCCCGCAGATACGCAGTATTTT
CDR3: CASRAGGPADTQYF

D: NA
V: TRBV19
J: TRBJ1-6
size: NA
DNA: TGTGCCAGTAGGACCTCAGGGGCGAATTCACCCCTCCACTTT
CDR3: CASRTSGANSPLHF

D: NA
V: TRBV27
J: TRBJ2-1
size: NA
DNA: TGTGCCAGCAGTTTATCAAGAGTGAACAATGAGCAGTTCTTC
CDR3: CASSLSRVNNEQFF

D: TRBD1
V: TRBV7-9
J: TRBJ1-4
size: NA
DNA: TGTGCCAGCAGCTTGGGCAGGGGGGAAAAACTGTTTTTT
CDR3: CASSLGRGEKLFF

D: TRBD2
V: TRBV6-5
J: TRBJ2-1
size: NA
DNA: TGTGCCAGCAGCCACCGGACTAGCGGGAGCTATGAGCAGTTCTTC
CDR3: CASSHRTSGSYEQFF

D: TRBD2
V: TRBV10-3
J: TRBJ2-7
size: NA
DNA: TGTGCCATCAGTGAGCTAGCGGAGTCCTACGAGCAGTACTTC
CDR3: CAISELAESYEQYF

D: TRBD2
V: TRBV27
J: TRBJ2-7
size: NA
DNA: TGTGCCAGCAGTTTAGCTAGCGGAGCGTACGAGCAGTACTTC
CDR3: CASSLASGAYEQYF

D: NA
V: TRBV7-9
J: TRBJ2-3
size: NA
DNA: TGTGCCAGCAGCCCGCCTCTCTTGCAGGTAGATACGCAGTATTTT
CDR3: CASSPPLLQVDTQYF

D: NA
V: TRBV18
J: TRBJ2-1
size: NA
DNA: TGTGCCAGCTCACCACGGACAGTAGGTCACAATGAGCAGTTCTTC
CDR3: CASSPRTVGHNEQFF

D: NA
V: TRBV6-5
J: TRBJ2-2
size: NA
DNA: TGTGCCAGCAGTTACTCGTGGCAGAACACCGGGGAGCTGTTTTTT
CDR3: CASSYSWQNTGELFF

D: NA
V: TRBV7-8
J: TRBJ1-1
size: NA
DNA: TGTGCCAGCAGCTCAGGGCATTCATCCACTGAAGCTTTCTTT
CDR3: CASSSGHSSTEAFF

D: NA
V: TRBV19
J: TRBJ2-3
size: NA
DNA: TGTGCCAGTAGTATGTCCGGGGGAATCACAGATACGCAGTATTTT
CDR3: CASSMSGGITDTQYF

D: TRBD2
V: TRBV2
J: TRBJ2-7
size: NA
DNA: TGTGCCAGCAGTGAAGGGGGACTAGCGTCCTACGAGCAGTACTTC
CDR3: CASSEGGLASYEQYF

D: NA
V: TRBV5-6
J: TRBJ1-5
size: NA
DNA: TGTGCCAGCAGCTTAGGACAGTACAATCAGCCCCAGCATTTT
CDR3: CASSLGQYNQPQHF

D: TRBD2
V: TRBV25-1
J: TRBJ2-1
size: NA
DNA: TGTGCCAGCAGTGAATCGACTAGCGGATGGGGGAATGAGCAGTTCTTC
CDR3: CASSESTSGWGNEQFF

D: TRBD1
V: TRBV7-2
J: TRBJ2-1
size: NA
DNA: TGTGCCAGCAGCGGGAACAGGGGTTTAGGATTAAGCTCCTACAATGAGCAGTTCTTC
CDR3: CASSGNRGLGLSSYNEQFF

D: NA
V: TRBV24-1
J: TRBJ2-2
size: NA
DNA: TGTGCCACCAGTTGGGGCGGACAGACCACCGGGGAGCTGTTTTTT
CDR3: CATSWGGQTTGELFF

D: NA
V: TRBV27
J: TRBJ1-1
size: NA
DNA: TGTGCCAGCAGGAGTTGGGGTGCAGGGAGGACTGAAGCTTTCTTT
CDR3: CASRSWGAGRTEAFF

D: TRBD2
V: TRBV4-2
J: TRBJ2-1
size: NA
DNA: TGTGCCAGCAGCCAGGCTAGCGGAAACAATGAGCAGTTCTTC
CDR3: CASSQASGNNEQFF

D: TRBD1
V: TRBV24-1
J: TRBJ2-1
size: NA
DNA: TGTGCCACCCGCAGGGGGAATGAGCAGTTCTTC
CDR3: CATRRGNEQFF

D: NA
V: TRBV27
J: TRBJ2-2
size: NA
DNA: TGTGCCAGCAGTTTAACTAGTCTCGGGGAGCTGTTTTTT
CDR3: CASSLTSLGELFF

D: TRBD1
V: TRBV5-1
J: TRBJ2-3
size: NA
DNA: TGCGCCAGCAGCTTGGGGACAGGGGTACGGACAGATACGCAGTATTTT
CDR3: CASSLGTGVRTDTQYF

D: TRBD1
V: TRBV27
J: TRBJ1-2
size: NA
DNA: TGTGCCAGCAGGCGGACAGGAACTAACTATGGCTACACCTTC
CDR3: CASRRTGTNYGYTF

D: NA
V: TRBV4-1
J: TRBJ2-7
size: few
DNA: TGCGCCAGCAGCCACCCAGGGGGGCGCTCCTACGAGCAGTACTTC
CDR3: CASSHPGGRSYEQYF

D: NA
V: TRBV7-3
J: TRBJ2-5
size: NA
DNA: TGTGCCAGCAGCTTAACTGCGGATCCCCGAAAGACCCAGTACTTC
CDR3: CASSLTADPRKTQYF

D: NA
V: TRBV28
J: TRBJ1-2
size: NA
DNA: TGTGCCAGCAGTTTCGGGGGGGCCTTCTATGGCTACACCTTC
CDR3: CASSFGGAFYGYTF

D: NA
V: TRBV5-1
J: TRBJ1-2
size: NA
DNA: TGCGCCAGCAGAGGGGATCGGGGGGCGAACACCTTC
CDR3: CASRGDRGANTF

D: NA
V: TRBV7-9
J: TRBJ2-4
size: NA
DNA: TGTGCCAGCAGCCTGACAGAGCTAAACATTCAGTACTTC
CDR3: CASSLTELNIQYF

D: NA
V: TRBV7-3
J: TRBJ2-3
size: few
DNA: TGTGCCAGCAGCTTAGGGGGGAGCGAGGATACGCAGTATTTT
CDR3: CASSLGGSEDTQYF

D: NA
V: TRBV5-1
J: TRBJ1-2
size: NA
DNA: TGCGCCAGCAGCCCCCTGGGACAACTAACCCCTATCACCTTC
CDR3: CASSPLGQLTPITF

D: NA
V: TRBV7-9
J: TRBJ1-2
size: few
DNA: TGTGCCAGCAGCTTGGGGCAGAACTATGGCTACACCTTC
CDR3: CASSLGQNYGYTF

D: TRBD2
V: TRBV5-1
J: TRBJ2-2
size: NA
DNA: TGCGCCAGCAGCCAGGGACTAGCGGGACCCGGGGAGCTGTTTTTT
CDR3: CASSQGLAGPGELFF

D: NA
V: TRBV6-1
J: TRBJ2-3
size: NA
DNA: TGTGCCAGCAGTGAATGGGCGGGACGGGCTACAGATACGCAGTATTTT
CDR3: CASSEWAGRATDTQYF

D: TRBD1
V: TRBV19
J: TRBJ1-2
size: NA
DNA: TGTGCCAGTACCGGACCCAGGACAGGGATTAACTATGGCTACACCTTC
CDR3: CASTGPRTGINYGYTF

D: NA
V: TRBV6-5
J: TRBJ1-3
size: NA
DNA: TGTGCCAGCAAACAGGTCGCTGGAAACACCATATATTTT
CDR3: CASKQVAGNTIYF

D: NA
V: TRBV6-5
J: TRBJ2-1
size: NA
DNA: TGTGCCAGCAGCCGCGCGTCCTACAATGAGCAGTTCTTC
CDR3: CASSRASYNEQFF

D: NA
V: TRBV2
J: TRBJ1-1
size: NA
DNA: TGTGCGCACCCTAAATGGGGCAGAAACACTGAAGCTTTCTTT
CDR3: CAHPKWGRNTEAFF

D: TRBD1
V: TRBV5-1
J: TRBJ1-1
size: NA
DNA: TGCGCCAGCAGCCTGGGACAGGCCCTGGTTGAAGCTTTCTTT
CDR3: CASSLGQALVEAFF

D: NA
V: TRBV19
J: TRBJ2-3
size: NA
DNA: TGTGCCAGTAGCCCCCAGGTCAGGACAGATACGCAGTATTTT
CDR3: CASSPQVRTDTQYF

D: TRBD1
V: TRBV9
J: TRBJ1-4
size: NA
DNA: TGTGCCAGCAGCCCCACAGGGGGCGGGGGGAATGAAAAACTGTTTTTT
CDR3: CASSPTGGGGNEKLFF

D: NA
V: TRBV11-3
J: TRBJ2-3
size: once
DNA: TGTGCCAGCAGCTTAGGTGGATTAGCGGAAGGCACAGATACGCAGTATTTT
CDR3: CASSLGGLAEGTDTQYF

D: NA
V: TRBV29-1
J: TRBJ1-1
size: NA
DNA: TGCAGCGTTTTCTGGGGCCTGAACACTGAAGCTTTCTTT
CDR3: CSVFWGLNTEAFF

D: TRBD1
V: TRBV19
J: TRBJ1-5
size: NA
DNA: TGTGCCAGTAGTCCCCGACCACGGGACAGTTATCAGCCCCAGCATTTT
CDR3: CASSPRPRDSYQPQHF

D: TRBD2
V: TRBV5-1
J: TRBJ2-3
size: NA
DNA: TGCGCCAGCAGGGACACTAGCGGGGGGGGCACAGATACGCAGTATTTT
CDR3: CASRDTSGGGTDTQYF

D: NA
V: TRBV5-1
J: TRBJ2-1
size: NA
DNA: TGCGCCAGCAGCTTGGAACGAGGGCACTACAATGAGCAGTTCTTC
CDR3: CASSLERGHYNEQFF

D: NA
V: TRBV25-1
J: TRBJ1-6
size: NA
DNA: TGTGCCAGCAGTGAATCCGGCAGGGCCTCCTATAATTCACCCCTCCACTTT
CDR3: CASSESGRASYNSPLHF

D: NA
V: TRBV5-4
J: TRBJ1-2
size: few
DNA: TGTGCCAGCAGCTTGTTTTCAGGGGCCTATGGCTACACCTTC
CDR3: CASSLFSGAYGYTF

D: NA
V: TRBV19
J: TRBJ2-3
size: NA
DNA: TGTGCCAGTAGACAGGGTACGATCGATACGCAGTATTTT
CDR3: CASRQGTIDTQYF

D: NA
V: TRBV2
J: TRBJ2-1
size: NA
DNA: TGTGCCAGCAGTGGGGGCAGCTCCTACAATGAGCAGTTCTTC
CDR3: CASSGGSSYNEQFF

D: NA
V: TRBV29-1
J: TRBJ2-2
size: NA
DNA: TGCAGCGTTCGTTACGGGGAGCTGTTTTTT
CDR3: CSVRYGELFF

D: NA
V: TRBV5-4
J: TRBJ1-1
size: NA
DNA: TGTGCCAGCAGCCTAGATCAAACGAACACTGAAGCTTTCTTT
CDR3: CASSLDQTNTEAFF

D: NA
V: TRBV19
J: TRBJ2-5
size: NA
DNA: TGTGCCTCTGGGGGGGCCGGGGAGACCCAGTACTTC
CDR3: CASGGAGETQYF

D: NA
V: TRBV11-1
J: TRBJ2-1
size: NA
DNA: TGTGCCAGCAGCCTTTCACGAGGGTATAGTATGAATGAGCAGTTCTTC
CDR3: CASSLSRGYSMNEQFF

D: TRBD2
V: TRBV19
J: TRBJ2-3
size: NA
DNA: TGTGCCAGTAGACCCGGGACTAGCGGAAATACGCAGTATTTT
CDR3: CASRPGTSGNTQYF

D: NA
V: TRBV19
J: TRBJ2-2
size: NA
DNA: TGTGCCAGTAGTATAGTTGGAGGCCGGTACACCGGGGAGCTGTTTTTT
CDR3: CASSIVGGRYTGELFF

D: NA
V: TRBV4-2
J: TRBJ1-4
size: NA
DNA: TGTGCCAGCAGCCAAGATCGCGACAGAGAAAAACTGTTTTTT
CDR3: CASSQDRDREKLFF

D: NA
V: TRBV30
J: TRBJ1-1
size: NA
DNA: TGTGCCTGGGACCCGAGGCGCGGTACTGAAGCTTTCTTT
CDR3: CAWDPRRGTEAFF